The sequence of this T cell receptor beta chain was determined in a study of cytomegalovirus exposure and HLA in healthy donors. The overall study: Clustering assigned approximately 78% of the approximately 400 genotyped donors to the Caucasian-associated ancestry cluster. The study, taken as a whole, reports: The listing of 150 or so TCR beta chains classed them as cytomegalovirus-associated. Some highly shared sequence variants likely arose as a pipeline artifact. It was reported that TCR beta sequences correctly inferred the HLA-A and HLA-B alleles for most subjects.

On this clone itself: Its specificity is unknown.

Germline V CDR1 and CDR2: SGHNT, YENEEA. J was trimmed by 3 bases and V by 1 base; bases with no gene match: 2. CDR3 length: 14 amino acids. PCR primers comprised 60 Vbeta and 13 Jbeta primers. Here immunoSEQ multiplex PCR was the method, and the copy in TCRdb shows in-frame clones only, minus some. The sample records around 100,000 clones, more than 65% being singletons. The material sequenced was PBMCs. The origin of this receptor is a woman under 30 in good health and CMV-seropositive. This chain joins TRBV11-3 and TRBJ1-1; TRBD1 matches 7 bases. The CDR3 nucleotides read TGTGCCAGCAGCTTAGCGGGACAGTACACTGAAGCTTTCTTT. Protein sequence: CASSLAGQYTEAFF.